The sequence of this TCR beta chain was determined in a study of Ad26.COV2.S vaccination and SARS-CoV-2 variants. The repertoire was sequenced with immunoSEQ multiplex PCR; TCRdb's copy has only in-frame clones and lacks some. Of around 350,000 clones in the sample, about 90% were seen once. Germline values: CDR1 SEHNR, CDR2 FQNEAQ (reference sequence). With 7 bases removed from V and 11 bases from J, the gap between germline ends came to 9 bases. CDR3 length: 11 amino acids. The rearrangement joins TRBV7-9 to TRBJ1-6; D not resolved. The TCR comes from a human donor who had recovered from COVID-19. Sequenced here: peripheral blood, sampled after recovery from COVID-19. The chain's CDR3 is CASTVVTPLHF. The CDR3 DNA reads TGTGCCAGCACCGTTGTAACACCCCTCCACTTT. Complete variable domain (other parts from reference TRBV7-9 and TRBJ1-6): DTGVSQNPRHKITKRGQNVTFRCDPISEHNRLYWYRQTLGQGPEFLTYFQNEAQLEKSRLLSDRFSAERPKGSFSTLEIQRTEQGDSAMYLCASTVVTPLHFGNGTRLTVT.